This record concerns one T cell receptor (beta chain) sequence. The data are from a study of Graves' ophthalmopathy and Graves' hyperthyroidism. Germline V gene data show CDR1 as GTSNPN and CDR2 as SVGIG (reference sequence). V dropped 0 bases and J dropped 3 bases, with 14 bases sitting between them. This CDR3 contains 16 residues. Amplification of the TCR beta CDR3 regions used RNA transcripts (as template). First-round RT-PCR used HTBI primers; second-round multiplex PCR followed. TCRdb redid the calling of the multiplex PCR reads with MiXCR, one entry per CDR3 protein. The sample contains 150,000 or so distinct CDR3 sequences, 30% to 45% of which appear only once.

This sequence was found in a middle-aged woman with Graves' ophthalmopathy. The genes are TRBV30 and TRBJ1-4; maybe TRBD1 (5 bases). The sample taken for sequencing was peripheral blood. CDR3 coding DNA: TGTGCCTGGAGTGTACTGACAGACCCTCCTAATGAAAAACTGTTTTTT. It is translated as CAWSVLTDPPNEKLFF.